Sequencing of this T cell receptor beta chain was carried out in a study of T cells in Graves' hyperthyroidism and ophthalmopathy. Whole-study results and caveats: Expanded thyroid clonotypes (above 0.001) were mostly also found in blood. The model identified upcoming ophthalmopathy a median roughly 6 months ahead of onset.

A remark on this clonotype: The antigen remains undetermined.

V was pared by 6 bases and J by 6 bases, with 18 bases between. The germline CDR1 and CDR2 sequences are MNHEY and SMNVEV (reference sequence). This CDR3 has 15 amino acids. RNA transcripts were the template for amplifying TCR beta CDR3 regions. First-round RT-PCR with HTBI primers amplified the TCR CDR3 region. MiXCR, run by TCRdb on the multiplex PCR reads, gives a single entry per CDR3 protein. The table includes about 640,000 distinct CDR3 sequences, less than 25% detected once. The sequence derives from a young man with Graves' ophthalmopathy. The chain has TRBV27 and TRBJ2-1, with a tentative D call TRBD1 (5 bases). The sample taken for sequencing was blood. The CDR3 sequence: CASSPYTGPANEQFF. As DNA, the CDR3 is TGTGCCAGCAGCCCGTACACAGGACCAGCCAATGAGCAGTTCTTC.